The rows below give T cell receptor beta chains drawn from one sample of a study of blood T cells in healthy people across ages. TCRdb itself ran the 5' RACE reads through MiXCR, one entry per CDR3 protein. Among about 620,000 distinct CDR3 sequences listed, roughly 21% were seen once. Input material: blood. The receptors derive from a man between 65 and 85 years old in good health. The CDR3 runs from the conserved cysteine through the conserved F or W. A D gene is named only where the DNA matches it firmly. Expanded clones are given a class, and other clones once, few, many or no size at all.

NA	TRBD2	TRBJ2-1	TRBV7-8	CASSRTSWNGNEQFF	TGTGCCAGCAGCCGGACTAGCTGGAACGGCAATGAGCAGTTCTTC
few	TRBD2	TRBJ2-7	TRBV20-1	CSASPVGAGAGREQYF	TGCAGTGCCTCCCCTGTCGGTGCGGGAGCCGGGCGAGAGCAGTACTTC
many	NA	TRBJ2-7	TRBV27	CASSSDRLALLF	TGTGCCAGCAGTTCAGACAGGCTCGCCCTTCTCTTC
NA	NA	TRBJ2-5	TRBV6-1	CASRALRRETQYF	TGTGCCAGCAGAGCCCTTAGACGGGAGACCCAGTACTTC
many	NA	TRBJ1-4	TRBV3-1	CASSQADGGNEKLFF	TGTGCCAGCAGCCAAGCGGACGGAGGTAATGAAAAACTGTTTTTT
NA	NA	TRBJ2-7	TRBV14	CASSQEGIIRHEQYF	TGTGCCAGCAGCCAAGAGGGGATCATTCGGCACGAGCAGTACTTC
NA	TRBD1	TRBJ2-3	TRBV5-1	CASSSGQETDTQYF	TGCGCCAGCAGCTCCGGACAGGAGACAGATACGCAGTATTTT
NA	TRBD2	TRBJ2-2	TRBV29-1	CSAYGRLAGDTGELFF	TGCAGCGCCTACGGTCGACTAGCGGGAGACACCGGGGAGCTGTTTTTT
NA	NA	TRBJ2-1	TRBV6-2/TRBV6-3	CASSYGGQYNEQFF	TGTGCCAGCAGTTACGGTGGACAGTACAATGAGCAGTTCTTC
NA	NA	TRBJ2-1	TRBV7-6	CASSFNLEGEQFF	TGTGCCAGCAGCTTCAACCTAGAAGGAGAGCAGTTCTTC
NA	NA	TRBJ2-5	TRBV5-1	CASSLETQQTLQETQYF	TGCGCCAGCAGCCTGGAGACACAACAAACACTCCAAGAGACCCAGTACTTC